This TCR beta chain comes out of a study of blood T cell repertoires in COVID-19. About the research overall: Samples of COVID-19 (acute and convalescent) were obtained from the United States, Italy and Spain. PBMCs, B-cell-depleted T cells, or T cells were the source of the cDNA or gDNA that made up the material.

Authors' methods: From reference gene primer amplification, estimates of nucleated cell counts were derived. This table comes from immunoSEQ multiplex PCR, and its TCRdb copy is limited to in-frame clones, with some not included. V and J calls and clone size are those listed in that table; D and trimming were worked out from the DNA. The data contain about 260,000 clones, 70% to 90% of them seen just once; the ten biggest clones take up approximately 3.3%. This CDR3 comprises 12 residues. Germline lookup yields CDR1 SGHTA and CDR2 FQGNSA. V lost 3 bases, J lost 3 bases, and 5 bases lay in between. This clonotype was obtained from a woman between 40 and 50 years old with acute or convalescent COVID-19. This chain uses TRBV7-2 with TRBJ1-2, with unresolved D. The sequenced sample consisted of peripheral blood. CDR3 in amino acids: CASSLQDYGYTF. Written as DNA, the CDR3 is TGTGCCAGCAGCTTGCAGGACTATGGCTACACCTTC.